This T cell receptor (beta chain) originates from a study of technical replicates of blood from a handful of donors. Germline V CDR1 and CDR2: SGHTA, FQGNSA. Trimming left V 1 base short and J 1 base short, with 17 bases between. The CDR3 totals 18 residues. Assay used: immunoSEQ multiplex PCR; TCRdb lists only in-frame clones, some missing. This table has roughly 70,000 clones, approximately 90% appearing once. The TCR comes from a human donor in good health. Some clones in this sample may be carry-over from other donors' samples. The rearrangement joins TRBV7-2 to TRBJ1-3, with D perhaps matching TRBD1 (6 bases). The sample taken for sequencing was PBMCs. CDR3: CASSLESMAGASGNTIYF. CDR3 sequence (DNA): TGTGCCAGCAGCTTAGAAAGCATGGCAGGGGCTTCTGGAAACACCATATATTTT.